The 32 T cell receptor beta chains in this list originate from one sample, sequenced in a study of blood T cell repertoires in COVID-19. Only in-frame clones appear in the TCRdb table, and some are missing; sequencing was by immunoSEQ multiplex PCR. The sample has about 66,000 clones, 82% seen once; the top ten hold about 7%. Sequencing input: peripheral blood. The receptor source for this set is a man in his fifties or sixties with acute or convalescent COVID-19.

The chain combines TRBV7-9 with TRBJ2-2; 8 bases align to TRBD1. The ends lost 4 bases at V and 6 bases at J; junction bases unmatched: 4. The CDR3 contains 14 residues. CDR1 is SEHNR and CDR2 is FQNEAQ in the germline V gene (reference sequence). The CDR3 coding sequence is TGTGCCAGCAGCTCCAAGGACAGGGCCGGGGAGCTGTTTTTT. Protein sequence: CASSSKDRAGELFF.

The chain recombines TRBV24-1 with TRBJ2-5, with 8 nucleotides matching TRBD1. Trimming removed 3 bases from V and 2 bases from J; junction bases left unmatched: 1. This CDR3 is built from 14 residues. CDR1 is KGHDR, CDR2 SFDVKD, per germline. CDR3 region: CATSDRQGQETQYF. CDR3 coding DNA: TGTGCCACCAGTGATCGACAGGGGCAAGAGACCCAGTACTTC.

The chain joins TRBV2 to TRBJ2-4; 10 bases fit TRBD1. CDR1 is SNHLY, CDR2 FYNNEI, per germline. V shed 5 bases and J 8 bases; nucleotides not matched to a gene: 3. The CDR3 sequence is 13 residues long. CDR3 loop: CASSSGTGDIQYF. The CDR3 nucleotides read TGTGCCAGCAGTTCTGGGACAGGGGACATTCAGTACTTC.

CDR3 sequence reads: CAWSPVQGKAFF. The CDR3 DNA follows: TGTGCCTGGAGCCCAGTCCAGGGTAAAGCTTTCTTT. The chain recombines TRBV30 with TRBJ1-1; perhaps TRBD1 as D (5 bases). The CDR3 contains 12 residues. Trimming removed 3 bases from V and 9 bases from J, with 14 bases in between. CDR1 and CDR2 from the germline V gene are GTSNPN and SVGIG (reference sequence). Complete variable domain (other parts from reference TRBV30 and TRBJ1-1): SQTIHQWPATLVQPVGSPLSLECTVEGTSNPNLYWYRQAAGRGLQLLFYSVGIGQISSEVPQNLSASRPQDRQFILSSKKLLLSDSGFYLCAWSPVQGKAFFGQGTRLTVV.

V usage is TRBV7-2 and J usage is TRBJ1-5; 10 positions match TRBD1. J lost 6 bases, V lost 6 bases, and 8 bases had no gene match. The CDR3 sequence is 15 residues long. Germline-derived CDR1 and CDR2 are SGHTA and FQGNSA. The CDR3 coding sequence is TGTGCCAGCAGTTTGGGACAGGGGCGAGGTCAGCCCCAGCATTTT. Translation gives CASSLGQGRGQPQHF.

The chain couples TRBV11-2 to TRBJ1-3; D gene uncertain. In germline, CDR1 is SGHAT, CDR2 FQNNGV. Deletions cut 2 bases from V and 6 bases from J, with 14 bases between. This CDR3 has 15 residues. CDR3 region: CASSLSPSRQNTIYF. In DNA form, the CDR3 reads TGTGCCAGCAGCTTATCACCGTCGCGCCAAAACACCATATATTTT.

This chain links TRBV19 with TRBJ1-4, with D perhaps matching TRBD1 (6 bases). Germline V lookup: CDR1 LNHDA, CDR2 SQIVND (reference sequence). The ends were cut back, 5 bases at V and 7 bases at J, with 14 bases in the middle. The CDR3 covers 14 residues. The CDR3 is CASSSGTSLEKLFF. The CDR3 bases are TGTGCCAGTAGTTCCGGGACAAGCCTTGAAAAACTGTTTTTT.

The gene calls are TRBV3-1 (or the pseudogene TRBV3-2) and TRBJ1-1; D might be TRBD1 (6 bases). The CDR3 consists of 16 residues. Germline lookup yields CDR1 LGHDT and CDR2 YNNKEL (reference sequence). V lost 1 base and J lost 1, with 13 bases in between. Written as DNA, the CDR3 is TGTGCCAGCAGCCAAGCGCGGACGGGACAGAACACTGAAGCTTTCTTT. Amino acids: CASSQARTGQNTEAFF.

The genes are TRBV5-8 and TRBJ2-3; maybe TRBD2 (5 bases). The ends were cut back, 1 base at V and 2 bases at J, with 14 bases in the middle. Germline V CDR1 and CDR2: SGHTS, YDEGEE. The length of the CDR3 is 16 residues. The chain's CDR3 is CASSLLSGFITDTQYF. The CDR3 DNA is TGTGCCAGCAGCTTGTTATCGGGGTTTATCACAGATACGCAGTATTTT.

The CDR3 nucleotides are TGTGCCAGTAGTATTAGGAGGGGCAATGGGAACGAGCAGTACTTC. This gives the protein CASSIRRGNGNEQYF. V and J are TRBV19 and TRBJ2-7; perhaps TRBD2 as D (6 bases). This CDR3 is built from 15 residues. With 3 bases removed from V and 5 bases from J, the gap between germline ends came to 17 bases. Germline V gene data show CDR1 as LNHDA and CDR2 as SQIVND (reference sequence).

The chain links TRBV6-5 to TRBJ2-2, with TRBD1 matching over 7 bases. V shed 6 bases, J shed 7 bases, and the junction held 5 bases outside the gene matches. The CDR3 is 13 residues long. CDR1 is MNHEY, CDR2 SVGAGI, per germline. The CDR3 reads CASRPRGLGELFF. The CDR3 region has the DNA TGTGCCAGCAGACCTAGGGGGCTCGGGGAGCTGTTTTTT.

This clone was seen more than once but under ten times. This chain connects TRBV5-1 to TRBJ1-2; possible D gene TRBD1, 5 bases. This CDR3 comprises 14 residues. Trimming removed 0 bases at V and 2 bases at J, with 8 bases between. Looked up from germline, CDR1 is SGHRS and CDR2 is YFSETQ. The CDR3 bases are TGCGCCAGCAGCTTGGCCGGGGGGAACTATGGCTACACCTTC. It is translated as CASSLAGGNYGYTF.

The J gene is TRBJ1-2, the V gene TRBV6-2 or TRBV6-3; TRBD1 aligns across 8 bases. J lost 4 bases, V lost 6 bases, and 4 bases had no gene match. The CDR3 totals 13 residues. The germline gives CDR1 MNHEY, CDR2 SVGEGT. The CDR3: CASSLDRAYGYTF. The CDR3 coding sequence is TGTGCCAGCAGCCTGGACAGGGCCTATGGCTACACCTTC.

The rearrangement uses TRBV11-2 and TRBJ2-1, with D possibly being TRBD1 (6 bases). Trimming took off 0 bases at V and 9 bases at J, with 15 bases between the two ends. CDR3 length: 15 residues. The germline V gene encodes CDR1 SGHAT and CDR2 FQNNGV. DNA of the CDR3: TGTGCCAGCAGCTTAGATGGACAGATGACGGGTGAGCAGTTCTTC. Protein product: CASSLDGQMTGEQFF. Looking up the rest from reference TRBV11-2 and TRBJ2-1 gives the full variable domain: EAGVAQSPRYKIIEKRQSVAFWCNPISGHATLYWYQQILGQGPKLLIQFQNNGVVDDSQLPKDRFSAERLKGVDSTLKIQPAKLEDSAVYLCASSLDGQMTGEQFFGPGTRLTVL.

This chain connects TRBV6-5 to TRBJ2-2, with a tentative D call TRBD2 (6 bases). Germline V gene lookup returns CDR1 MNHEY and CDR2 SVGAGI. V was shortened by 7 bases and J by 5 bases, with 14 bases between the two germline ends. This CDR3 is 14 amino acids long. The CDR3 sequence is CASTLEGSTGELFF. In DNA form, the CDR3 reads TGTGCCAGCACCTTGGAGGGGAGTACCGGGGAGCTGTTTTTT.

This clone was seen once. The chain combines TRBV19 with TRBJ1-6; weak D call: TRBD1 (6 bases). V gave up 5 bases and J gave up 4 bases, with 9 bases separating them. The CDR3 loop spans 14 amino acids. CDR1 LNHDA and CDR2 SQIVND come from the germline V gene (reference sequence). The CDR3 DNA reads TGTGCCAGTAGTTTCCAGGGGTATAATTCACCCCTCCACTTT. Protein sequence: CASSFQGYNSPLHF.

The count of this clone is one. The chain uses TRBV21-1 and TRBJ2-7; TRBD2 was called by the table and not checked on the DNA. TRBV21-1 is given as a pseudogene. The CDR3 sequence is 15 residues long. The chain's CDR3 is CASSKFGESSYEQYV. The CDR3 DNA reads TGTGCCAGCAGCAAGTTCGGGGAGAGCTCCTACGAGCAGTACGTC.

V and J are TRBV12-3 or TRBV12-4 and TRBJ1-2, with D maybe TRBD1 (5 bases). With 6 bases removed from V and 2 bases from J, the gap between germline ends came to 10 bases. This CDR3 is built from 13 residues. The DNA of the CDR3 is TGTGCCAGCAGCCCACAGGAGAACTATGGCTACACCTTC. It codes for CASSPQENYGYTF.

CDR3 residues: CATSDPLSGTGELFF. The DNA of the CDR3 is TGTGCCACCAGTGATCCCCTCAGTGGCACCGGGGAGCTGTTTTTT. The chain is built from TRBV24-1 and TRBJ2-2, with D unresolved. The germline gives CDR1 KGHDR, CDR2 SFDVKD. The CDR3 is 15 amino acids. Trimming removed 3 bases from V and 4 bases from J, with 11 bases in between.

V and J are TRBV14 and TRBJ1-1, with D perhaps TRBD1 (5 bases). Trimming took off 3 bases at V and 0 bases at J, with 11 bases between the two ends. The CDR3 is 15 residues long. Germline V gene lookup returns CDR1 SGHDN and CDR2 FVKESK. CDR3 region: CASSQSLGLNTEAFF. For the CDR3, the DNA is TGTGCCAGCAGCCAGTCGTTGGGGCTGAACACTGAAGCTTTCTTT.

The chain combines TRBV7-9 with TRBJ2-3; the D gene is possibly TRBD2 (5 bases). The CDR3 is 16 amino acids. Per germline, CDR1 SEHNR and CDR2 FQNEAQ (reference sequence). Deletions cut 0 bases from V and 4 bases from J, with 14 bases between. The DNA for the CDR3 is TGTGCCAGCAGCTTAGCGGGTAGCGTGGGCTCAGATACGCAGTATTTT. It yields the protein CASSLAGSVGSDTQYF.

V is TRBV5-1 and J is TRBJ1-2, with TRBD1 matching 9 bases. With 3 bases clipped from V and 0 bases from J, the junction kept 12 bases outside the gene matches. Germline lookup yields CDR1 SGHRS and CDR2 YFSETQ. The CDR3 consists of 18 residues. CDR3 bases: TGCGCCAGCAGCTCGAGGACATCCCGGGACAGGGCTAACTATGGCTACACCTTC. It translates to CASSSRTSRDRANYGYTF.

The V and J genes are TRBV19 and TRBJ1-1; unclear D gene. The CDR3 is made up of 12 amino acids. Germline V gene sequence: CDR1 LNHDA, CDR2 SQIVND (reference sequence). Trimming cost V 4 bases and J 5 bases, with 8 bases left between them. CDR3 loop: CASSTPVTEAFF. CDR3 coding DNA: TGTGCCAGTAGTACCCCCGTGACTGAAGCTTTCTTT.

The rearrangement links TRBV12-3 or TRBV12-4 to TRBJ1-1; the D is unclear. The length of the CDR3 is 13 residues. V was trimmed by 8 bases and J by 1 base, leaving 11 bases between them. CDR3 bases: TGTGCCAGCCTCTACCCAGGGAACACTGAAGCTTTCTTT. Its translation: CASLYPGNTEAFF.

The chain uses TRBV5-5 and TRBJ2-1, with D tentatively TRBD2 (5 bases). The CDR3 consists of 12 residues. The germline CDR1 and CDR2 sequences are SGHKS and YYEKEE (reference sequence). Between the trimmed V and J ends, which lost 4 bases and 8 bases, there was a span of 10 bases. The CDR3 DNA reads TGTGCCAGCAGCGTAACTAGTCATGAGCAGTTCTTC. This encodes CASSVTSHEQFF. Drawing the rest from reference TRBV5-5 and TRBJ2-1, the complete variable domain is DAGVTQSPTHLIKTRGQQVTLRCSPISGHKSVSWYQQVLGQGPQFIFQYYEKEERGRGNFPDRFSARQFPNYSSELNVNALLLGDSALYLCASSVTSHEQFFGPGTRLTVL.

The chain is built from TRBV5-4 and TRBJ1-1; D not resolved. This CDR3 contains 14 residues. Germline CDR1 SGHNT, CDR2 YYREEE (reference sequence). Trimming stripped 0 bases from V and 0 bases from J, with 6 bases between. The CDR3 nucleotides are TGTGCCAGCAGCTTGGGGGAGGTGAACACTGAAGCTTTCTTT. It translates to CASSLGEVNTEAFF.

The V gene is TRBV18, the J gene TRBJ1-1, with D perhaps TRBD1 (5 bases). The V gene lost 1 base and the J gene lost 4 bases, with 10 bases spanning the gap. Germline V gene lookup returns CDR1 KGHSH and CDR2 LQKENI. This CDR3 contains 14 residues. The CDR3 protein is CASSPLDGGTEAFF. CDR3 coding DNA: TGTGCCAGCTCACCACTCGACGGGGGCACTGAAGCTTTCTTT.

The J gene is TRBJ1-1, the V gene TRBV5-1; 8 nucleotides agree with TRBD1. This CDR3 region has 12 residues. Germline assignment: CDR1 SGHRS and CDR2 YFSETQ. Unmatched junction bases numbered 3, after V lost 4 bases and J lost 7 bases. CDR3 in DNA: TGCGCCAGCAGCACAGGGACAGGTGAAGCTTTCTTT. This sequence encodes CASSTGTGEAFF.

The J gene is TRBJ1-2, the V gene TRBV30; 7 nucleotides match TRBD1. From germline, CDR1 is GTSNPN and CDR2 SVGIG (reference sequence). V shed 2 bases, J shed 13 bases, and the junction held 10 bases outside the gene matches. The CDR3 sequence is 12 residues long. The CDR3 is CAWSTWTGLSTF. CDR3 nucleotides: TGTGCCTGGAGTACCTGGACAGGCCTCAGCACCTTC.

This chain joins TRBV19 and TRBJ1-2; TRBD1 matches 8 bases. In germline, CDR1 is LNHDA, CDR2 SQIVND (reference sequence). This CDR3 comprises 15 residues. The V and J ends lost 3 bases and 8 bases, in that order; junction bases with no gene match: 11. In nucleotides, the CDR3 is TGTGCCAGTAGTATTTGGACAGGGTGGATGAAAGGCTACACCTTC. Its protein product is CASSIWTGWMKGYTF.

This clone occurred once. V and J are TRBV29-1 and TRBJ1-1, with D perhaps TRBD1 (5 bases). The V and J ends lost 6 bases and 1 base respectively, with 12 bases between them. From germline, CDR1 is SQVTM and CDR2 ANQGSEA. This CDR3 is 13 amino acids long. The CDR3 coding sequence is TGCAGCGTATGGGGCAGGCGGAACACTGAAGCTTTCTTT. Its protein product is CSVWGRRNTEAFF.

The chain has TRBV18 and TRBJ2-6; D gene unclear. The CDR3 length is 17 residues. Germline V gene data show CDR1 as KGHSH and CDR2 as LQKENI. Trimming removed 4 bases at V and 0 bases at J, with 13 bases between. CDR3 sequence reads: CASSRESSGSGANVLTF. CDR3 coding DNA: TGTGCCAGCTCACGAGAATCTTCCGGCTCTGGGGCCAACGTCCTGACTTTC.